This TCR beta chain was captured by sequencing in a study of Ad26.COV2.S vaccination and SARS-CoV-2 variants (dated by TCRdb to 2020 to 2022). Describing the broader study: Vaccine-arm donors were drawn from COV1001, a multicentre, randomized, double-blind, placebo-controlled phase I-IIa trial of Ad26.COV2.S in healthy adults. Trial participants were randomized into five groups of five: low-dose or high-dose Ad26.COV2.S given once or twice, or placebo on both occasions. The TCR-sequenced set comprised about 32 samples: some 19 Ad26.COV2.S vaccine recipients, 5 placebo recipients and 8 SARS-CoV-2 convalescent individuals. The specificity and breadth of SARS-CoV-2-reactive T cell receptors after Ad26.COV2.S vaccination were assessed by TCRbeta repertoire sequencing. Ad26.COV2.S was administered intramuscularly at 5 x 10^10 or 1 x 10^11 viral particles, either as a single shot or as two shots given 56 days apart. Throughout the experiments and outcome assessment, investigators stayed blinded to trial group allocation. What the study reported, not specific to this receptor: Non-spike TCR breadth was comparable between vaccine and placebo recipients, consistent with the vaccine containing only spike. It was noted by the authors that total T cell responses may have been underestimated by the TCR breadth and depth analyses. Ad26.COV2.S recipients had higher spike-specific TCR breadth than placebo recipients (P = 0.0014). After vaccination, spike-specific CD8+ and CD4+ T cell responses were reported to show substantial breadth. The study was not powered for comparison of responses between vaccine doses or regimens.

The CDR3 numbers 21 residues from cysteine through phenylalanine. The kept DNA is CDR3 alone, 63 bases in frame from the first base. As encoded in the germline V gene, CDR1 is SGHRS while CDR2 is YFSETQ. Relative to germline, V is 1 base shorter and J is 2 bases shorter, with 27 bases between their ends. Notes on this clone: Which antigen it targets is not known. No much larger clone exists at a distance of one base, and base qualities are not known.

TCRbeta CDR3 regions were sequenced with the immunoSEQ Assay. After extraction, genomic DNA underwent amplification by bias-controlled multiplex PCR, followed by high-throughput sequencing. In the authors' own workflow: To quantify the absolute abundance of every unique TCRbeta CDR3 region, sequences were collapsed and filtered. Usable DNA was measured by amplifying reference genes present in all nucleated cells, and TCRbeta template counts were normalized to that usable DNA to estimate T cell fraction. Repertoire TCRs were annotated as SARS-CoV-2-specific when V gene, CDR3 amino acid sequence and J gene were exactly matched to a known reactive TCR set. The reference SARS-CoV-2 TCR set was obtained from MIRA and was filtered for enrichment in COVID-19-positive ImmuneCODE repertoires, whereby public or cross-reactive TCRs were removed. Using the MIRA antigens, annotated TCRs were further analysed by specific ORF or by position within an ORF. Breadth was defined as annotated unique rearrangements over total unique productive rearrangements; depth was the summed frequency of those rearrangements. Group comparisons of TCR breadth used two-sided Wilcoxon rank-sum tests. Drawn from immuneACCESS, this table holds only the in-frame rearrangements with V and J called that TCRdb kept. Clones are partly lost; checked studies trace under half to an unresolved V gene and leave the rest unexplained. V, J and clone size reflect that table, while D and trimming were determined from the DNA. The sample yields 300,000 to 500,000 clones; roughly nine tenths were counted once. The ten largest clonotypes hold about 3.6% of the sample.

What the treatment or condition label conveys for this sample: some 20 received Ad26.COV2.S at low or high dose, single or two shots; about 5 received placebo; per-sample allocation not given. Repertoires of vaccine and placebo recipients were sequenced from samples taken on day 63 after the first injection. In Cohort 1b, 20 to 25 adults aged 18-55 years were enrolled at a single site in Boston, USA, between 29 July and 7 August 2020. Ad26.COV2.S was a replication-incompetent adenovirus type 26 vector expressing a prefusion-stabilized SARS-CoV-2 spike protein from the original Wuhan strain. The sequencing here drew on peripheral blood, taken in a trial of Ad26.COV2.S vaccine versus placebo. This chain is built from TRBV5-1 and TRBJ2-2, with a tentative D gene TRBD1 over 6 matching bases. The sequence came from a person between 18 and 59 years old who received the Ad26.COV2.S COVID-19 vaccine or a placebo. The DNA reads as follows: TGCGCCAGCAGCTTGCGCCCCACCGGGACAATTCCCTTCCGAAACACCGGGGAGCTGTTTTTT. Translated, it reads CASSLRPTGTIPFRNTGELFF.